This T cell receptor (beta chain) was recovered during a study of T-cell memory formation after mild COVID-19. Broader study findings: Day 15 to 85 contracting clones showed balanced CD4/CD8; day 15 to 37 expanders favored CD4+.

TCRdb fed the 5' RACE reads into MiXCR, producing one record per CDR3 protein. The data contain around 62,000 distinct CDR3 sequences, about a quarter of them singletons. Germline V CDR1 and CDR2: SGHVS, FNYEAQ. V lost 1 base and J lost 2, with 9 bases in between. The CDR3 is 15 amino acids. This clonotype came up many times. Its cognate antigen is unknown. The sequenced sample consisted of PBMCs or a T cell subset sorted from them (not recorded which). The TCR originated in a man between 18 and 35 years old who had mild COVID-19 (a few samples of this study predate the infection). Cell type and time point are not known. The V gene is TRBV7-6, the J gene TRBJ2-1; D possibly corresponds to TRBD2 (5 bases). In DNA form, the CDR3 reads TGTGCCAGCAGCTTAGGGGGAGATCCCTACAATGAGCAGTTCTTC. Protein sequence: CASSLGGDPYNEQFF.